This T cell receptor beta chain was recorded in a study of T cell repertoires in cytomegalovirus infection. Study summary: A matching HLA type, together with CMV infection, was signaled by public TCR beta signatures.

TCRdb called the reads again in MiXCR, with one record for every CDR3 protein. The sample yields around 280,000 distinct CDR3 sequences, about 13% seen once. Germline V gene data show CDR1 as SQVTM and CDR2 as ANQGSEA. The ends were cut back, 1 base at V and 7 bases at J, with 13 bases in the middle. CDR3 length: 13 residues. The sample taken for sequencing was PBMCs. The TCR originated in a human donor in good health (CMV status not recorded). Some clones in this sample may be carry-over from other donors' samples. J is TRBJ1-2 and V is TRBV29-1; D call uncertain. This CDR3 is CSVEVDGGIGYTF. As DNA, the CDR3 is TGCAGCGTTGAAGTTGACGGAGGGATTGGCTACACCTTC.